The present T cell receptor beta chain was sequenced within a study of spatial heterogeneity in lung cancer. Via MiXCR, TCRdb re-called the 5' RACE reads, giving one row per CDR3 protein. The sample has roughly 34,000 distinct CDR3 sequences; 6% to 9.5% are singletons. The time point is: blood at routine non-recurrence follow-up after resection. This clonotype was counted a few times. V lost 6 bases and J lost 2; bases outside the gene matches: 6. Per the germline V gene, CDR1 is SEHNR and CDR2 is FQNEAQ (reference sequence). This CDR3 is 14 amino acids long. This receptor was obtained from a male donor with early-stage non-small cell lung cancer. The chain links TRBV7-9 to TRBJ2-7; 8 bases line up with TRBD2. This material consisted of PBMCs, taken at follow-up. CDR3 residues: CASRVGGGTYEQYF. In nucleotides, the CDR3 is TGTGCCAGCAGGGTTGGCGGGGGGACCTACGAGCAGTACTTC.